This T cell receptor (beta chain) was sequenced during a study of shared clonotypes between healthy human individuals. Repertoires were generated with immunoSEQ multiplex PCR, while TCRdb's copy carries only in-frame clones and drops some. The sample carries 150,000 to 200,000 clones, 90% to 95% recorded once. The CDR3 covers 16 residues. The V gene lost 6 bases and the J gene lost 3 bases, with 18 bases spanning the gap. CDR1 and CDR2 from the germline V gene are LNHDA and SQIVND (reference sequence). Points on this clone: Antigen: not known.

General study findings and limits: Among donors, the sharing of clonotypes was expected to be influenced by sequencing depth.

This clonotype was sampled from a woman aged 30 to 39 in good health. The chain combines TRBV19 with TRBJ1-3, with no clear D. The sample consisted of naive CD4+ T cells sorted from blood. Subset: CD45RA+ positively selected. CDR3 amino acids: CASRNYLKSIGNTIYF. The CDR3 bases are TGTGCCAGTAGGAACTATCTCAAAAGCATTGGAAACACCATATATTTT.